This TCR beta chain was recorded in a study of blood T cell repertoires in COVID-19. Germline trimming cut 4 bases from V and 5 bases from J; bases unmatched to any gene: 4. Germline values: CDR1 MNHEY, CDR2 SMNVEV (reference sequence). This CDR3 is 15 amino acids long. Here immunoSEQ multiplex PCR was the method, and the copy in TCRdb shows in-frame clones only, minus some. This sample yields 270,000 or so clones, of which about 91% are seen a single time; 0.95% to 1.5% belongs to the top ten. The specimen was PBMCs or T cells enriched from blood (not recorded which). The chain couples TRBV27 to TRBJ2-2; 10 positions agree with TRBD1. This receptor was identified in a woman aged 40 to 50 with acute COVID-19. The CDR3 here is CASSSGQGLTGELFF. The CDR3 nucleotides read TGTGCCAGCAGTTCGGGACAGGGGTTAACCGGGGAGCTGTTTTTT.